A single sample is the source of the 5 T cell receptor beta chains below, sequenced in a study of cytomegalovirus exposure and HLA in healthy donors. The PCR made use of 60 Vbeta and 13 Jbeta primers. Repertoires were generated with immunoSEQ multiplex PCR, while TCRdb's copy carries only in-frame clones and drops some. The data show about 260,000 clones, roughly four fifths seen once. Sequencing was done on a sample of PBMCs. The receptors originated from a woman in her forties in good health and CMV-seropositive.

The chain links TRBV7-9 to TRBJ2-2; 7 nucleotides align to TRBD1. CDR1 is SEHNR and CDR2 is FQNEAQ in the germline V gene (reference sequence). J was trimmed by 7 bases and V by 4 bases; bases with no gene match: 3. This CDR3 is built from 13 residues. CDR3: CASSWDSGGELFF. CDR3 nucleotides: TGTGCCAGCAGCTGGGACAGTGGCGGGGAGCTGTTTTTT. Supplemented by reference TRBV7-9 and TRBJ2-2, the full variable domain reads DTGVSQNPRHKITKRGQNVTFRCDPISEHNRLYWYRQTLGQGPEFLTYFQNEAQLEKSRLLSDRFSAERPKGSFSTLEIQRTEQGDSAMYLCASSWDSGGELFFGEGSRLTVL.

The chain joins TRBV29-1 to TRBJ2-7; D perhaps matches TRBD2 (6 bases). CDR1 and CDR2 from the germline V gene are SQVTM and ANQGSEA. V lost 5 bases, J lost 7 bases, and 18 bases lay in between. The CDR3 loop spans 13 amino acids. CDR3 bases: TGCAGCGTTTCGCAACGGGAGTTTTTGGAGCAGTACTTC. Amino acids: CSVSQREFLEQYF.

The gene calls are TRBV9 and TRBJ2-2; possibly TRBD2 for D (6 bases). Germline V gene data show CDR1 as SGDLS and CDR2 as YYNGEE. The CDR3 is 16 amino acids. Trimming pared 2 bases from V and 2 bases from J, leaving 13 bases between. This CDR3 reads CASSVVGSPNTGELFF. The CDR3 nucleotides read TGTGCCAGCAGCGTGGTCGGGAGCCCAAACACCGGGGAGCTGTTTTTT.

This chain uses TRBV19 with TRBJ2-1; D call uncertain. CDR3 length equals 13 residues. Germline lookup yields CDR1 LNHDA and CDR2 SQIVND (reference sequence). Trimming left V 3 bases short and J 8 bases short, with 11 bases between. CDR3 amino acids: CASSIETAYEQFF. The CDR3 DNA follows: TGTGCCAGTAGTATTGAGACTGCCTATGAGCAGTTCTTC.

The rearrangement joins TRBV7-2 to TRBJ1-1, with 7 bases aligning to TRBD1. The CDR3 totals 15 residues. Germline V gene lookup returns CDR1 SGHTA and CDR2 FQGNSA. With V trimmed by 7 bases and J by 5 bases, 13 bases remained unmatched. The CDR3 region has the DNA TGTGCCAGCACCCCACCCGGCAGGGGGTTGACTGAAGCTTTCTTT. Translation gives CASTPPGRGLTEAFF.